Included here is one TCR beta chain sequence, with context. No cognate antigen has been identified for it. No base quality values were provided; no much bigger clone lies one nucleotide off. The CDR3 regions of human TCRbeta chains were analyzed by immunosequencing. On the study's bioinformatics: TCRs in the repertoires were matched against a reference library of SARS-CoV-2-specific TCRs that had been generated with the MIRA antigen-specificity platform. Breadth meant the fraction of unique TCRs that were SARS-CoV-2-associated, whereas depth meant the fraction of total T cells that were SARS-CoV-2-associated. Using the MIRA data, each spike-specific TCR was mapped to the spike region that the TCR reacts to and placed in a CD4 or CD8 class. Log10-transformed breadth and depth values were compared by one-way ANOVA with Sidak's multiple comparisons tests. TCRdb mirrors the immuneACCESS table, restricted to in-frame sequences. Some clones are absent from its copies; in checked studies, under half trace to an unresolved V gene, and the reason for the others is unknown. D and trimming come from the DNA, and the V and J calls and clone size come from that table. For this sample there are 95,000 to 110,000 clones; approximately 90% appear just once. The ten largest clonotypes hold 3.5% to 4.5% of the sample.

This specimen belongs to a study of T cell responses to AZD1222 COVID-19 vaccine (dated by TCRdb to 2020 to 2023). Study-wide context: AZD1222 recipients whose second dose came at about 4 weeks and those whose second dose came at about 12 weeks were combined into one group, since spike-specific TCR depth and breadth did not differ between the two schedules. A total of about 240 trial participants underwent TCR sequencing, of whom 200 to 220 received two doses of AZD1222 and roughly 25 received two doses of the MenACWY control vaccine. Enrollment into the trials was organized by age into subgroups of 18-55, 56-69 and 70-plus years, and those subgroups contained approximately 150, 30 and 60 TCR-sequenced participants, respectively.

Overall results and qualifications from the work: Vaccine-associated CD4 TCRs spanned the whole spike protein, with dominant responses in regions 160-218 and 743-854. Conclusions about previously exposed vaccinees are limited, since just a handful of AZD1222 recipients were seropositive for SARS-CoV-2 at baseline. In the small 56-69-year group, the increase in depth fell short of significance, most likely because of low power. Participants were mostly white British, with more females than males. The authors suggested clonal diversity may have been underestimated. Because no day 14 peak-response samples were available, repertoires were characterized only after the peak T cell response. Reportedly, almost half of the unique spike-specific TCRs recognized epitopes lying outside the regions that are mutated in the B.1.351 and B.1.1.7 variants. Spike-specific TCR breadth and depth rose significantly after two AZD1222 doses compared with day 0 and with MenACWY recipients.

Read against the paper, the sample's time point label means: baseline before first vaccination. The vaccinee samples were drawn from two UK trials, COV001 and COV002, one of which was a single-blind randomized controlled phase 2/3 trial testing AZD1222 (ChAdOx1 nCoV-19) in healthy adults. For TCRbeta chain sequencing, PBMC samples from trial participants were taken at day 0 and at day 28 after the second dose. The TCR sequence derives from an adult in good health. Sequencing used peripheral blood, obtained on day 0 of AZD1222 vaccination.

In nucleotides, the sequence is TGTGCCAGCACAGGGGGCCCCTATGGCTACACCTTC. The translation is CASTGGPYGYTF. Recombination connected TRBV6-5 to TRBJ1-2; TRBD1 lines up with 8 middle nucleotides. CDR1 and CDR2 are read off the germline V gene as MNHEY and SVGAGI. Ends trimmed: V by 7 bases, J by 4 bases; bases unmatched to a gene: 2. The CDR3 contains 12 residues, cysteine and phenylalanine counted. Only the CDR3 DNA stays, 36 bases, in frame from base 1.